What follows are 30 T cell receptor beta chains derived from one specimen sequenced in a study of vaccination effects on CD4 cells after COVID-19. These receptors' targets are unknown. TCRdb's copy holds only in-frame clones and misses some; the assay was immunoSEQ multiplex PCR. Here the sample spans about 31,000 clones, over 60% being singletons. Peptide-pool stimulation followed by sequencing identified expanded antigen-specific CD4+ clonotypes in the ViraFEST assay. Researchers isolated CD4+ T cells once 9 to 11 days of culture had elapsed. Each participant was given two doses of one vaccine (BNT162b2 or mRNA-1273). Sequencing was performed on CD4+ T cells from PBMCs cultured with SARS-CoV-2 spike peptides, taken after COVID-19 vaccination. These receptors all stem from a human donor who received a COVID-19 vaccine.

The rearrangement joins TRBV11-2 to TRBJ2-7; D is possibly TRBD1 or TRBD2 (5 bases each). This CDR3 contains 13 residues. Germline V gene sequence: CDR1 SGHAT, CDR2 FQNNGV. V shed 5 bases and J shed 3 bases, with 11 bases lying between them. The CDR3 DNA follows: TGTGCCAGCAGCCAGGCAGGGAGCTACGAGCAGTACTTC. This translates into CASSQAGSYEQYF.

This clone was seen a handful of times. The rearrangement uses TRBV5-6 and TRBJ1-2; D remains unclear. V gave up 0 bases and J gave up 0 bases, with 6 bases separating them. The CDR3 covers 14 residues. CDR1 SGHDT and CDR2 YYEEEE come from the germline V gene. The CDR3 DNA sequence: TGTGCCAGCAGCTTGGATGGCTCTAACTATGGCTACACCTTC. Protein product: CASSLDGSNYGYTF.

This chain connects TRBV6-5 to TRBJ2-1; possibly TRBD1 for D (6 bases). Trimming cost V 5 bases and J 6 bases, with 11 bases left between them. Germline V gives CDR1 MNHEY, CDR2 SVGAGI. The CDR3 runs to 13 residues. The CDR3 sequence is CASSRQDFNEQFF. The CDR3 coding sequence is TGTGCCAGCAGTCGACAGGATTTCAATGAGCAGTTCTTC.

The chain combines TRBV30 with TRBJ2-2, with TRBD1 matching 7 bases. The CDR3 is 16 residues long. Germline CDR1 GTSNPN, CDR2 SVGIG (reference sequence). V shed 0 bases, J shed 1 base, and the junction held 5 bases outside the gene matches. CDR3 loop: CAWSVPGTVNTGELFF. Here the CDR3 DNA reads TGTGCCTGGAGTGTCCCCGGGACAGTGAACACCGGGGAGCTGTTTTTT.

This rearrangement joins TRBV4-2 to TRBJ2-3; D gene unclear. The CDR3 sequence is 16 residues long. V was clipped by 0 bases and J by 0 bases, with 10 bases between them. CDR1 and CDR2 (germline): LGHNA, YNFKEQ. CDR3 in DNA: TGTGCCAGCAGCCAAGAACGCACTGCTAGCACAGATACGCAGTATTTT. Its translation is CASSQERTASTDTQYF.

The chain joins TRBV2 to TRBJ2-7; D possibly corresponds to TRBD2 (6 bases). CDR3 size: 15 residues. V was pared by 2 bases and J by 4 bases, with 15 bases between. Germline lookup yields CDR1 SNHLY and CDR2 FYNNEI. For the CDR3, the DNA is TGTGCCAGCAGTGAACAATACGGGAGCTGGTACGAGCAGTACTTC. Protein product: CASSEQYGSWYEQYF.

The J gene is TRBJ1-2, the V gene TRBV14, with 7 bases matching TRBD1. Unmatched junction bases numbered 15, after V lost 4 bases and J lost 4 bases. Germline lookup yields CDR1 SGHDN and CDR2 FVKESK. This CDR3 has 17 residues. CDR3 sequence reads: CASSRKTRQGSSYGYTF. The CDR3 nucleotides read TGTGCCAGCAGCCGTAAAACCCGACAGGGATCGAGCTATGGCTACACCTTC.

The chain couples TRBV7-9 to TRBJ1-2, with 8 bases aligning to TRBD1. The CDR3 sequence is 12 residues long. CDR1 SEHNR and CDR2 FQNEAQ come from the germline V gene (reference sequence). Losses at the gene ends were 6 bases for V and 7 bases for J; bases not matched to a gene: 4. This chain's CDR3 is CASSPTGAGYTF. CDR3 sequence (DNA): TGTGCCAGCAGTCCGACAGGGGCTGGCTACACCTTC.

The chain carries TRBV6-5 and TRBJ1-2, with D maybe TRBD1 (6 bases). The CDR3 has 16 residues. V was pared by 0 bases and J by 2 bases, with 13 bases between. Germline CDR1 is MNHEY and CDR2 is SVGAGI. CDR3: CASSYSLQGENYGYTF. CDR3 nucleotide sequence: TGTGCCAGCAGTTACTCTTTACAGGGAGAAAACTATGGCTACACCTTC.

This clone came up once. The chain couples TRBV18 to TRBJ2-3; 12 bases map to TRBD2. The V gene end was trimmed by 4 bases and the J gene end by 2 bases; junction bases not matched to a gene: 4. The CDR3 loop spans 16 amino acids. Per germline, CDR1 KGHSH and CDR2 LQKENI. The CDR3 protein is CASSRLAGASTDTQYF. CDR3 DNA: TGTGCCAGCTCACGACTAGCGGGGGCCTCCACAGATACGCAGTATTTT.

This chain uses TRBV10-3 with TRBJ1-1; D may be TRBD1 (6 bases). Between the trimmed V and J ends, which lost 7 bases and 1 base, there was a span of 13 bases. The CDR3 runs 14 residues. Looked up from germline, CDR1 is ENHRY and CDR2 is SYGVKD. CDR3 protein: CAIKAGVENTEAFF. The CDR3 DNA is TGTGCCATCAAGGCAGGGGTTGAGAACACTGAAGCTTTCTTT.

The V call is TRBV10-2, the J call TRBJ2-5; 10 nucleotides line up with TRBD1. Germline values: CDR1 WSHSY, CDR2 SAAADI. Losses at the gene ends were 5 bases for V and 5 bases for J; bases not matched to a gene: 5. The CDR3 spans 14 residues. The DNA for the CDR3 is TGCGCCAGCAGTTCCGGACAGGGGGGTGAGACCCAGTACTTC. Encoded protein: CASSSGQGGETQYF.

The chain joins TRBV9 to TRBJ2-7, with TRBD2 identical over 14 bases. The ends lost 3 bases at V and 5 bases at J; junction bases unmatched: 4. The V gene's germline CDR1 is SGDLS and CDR2 YYNGEE. The CDR3 length is 15 residues. This chain's CDR3 is CASSAGLAGENEQYF. CDR3 bases: TGTGCCAGCAGCGCGGGACTAGCGGGAGAAAACGAGCAGTACTTC.

In its sample, this clone was seen a few times. The chain is built from TRBV5-1 and TRBJ2-7; TRBD2 aligns across 10 bases. Germline V CDR1 and CDR2: SGHRS, YFSETQ. CDR3 length: 15 residues. The trim removed 1 base at V and 4 bases at J, leaving 5 bases unmatched. The CDR3 bases are TGCGCCAGCAGCTTGTTGGCTAGCGGGAGATACGAGCAGTACTTC. Translating gives CASSLLASGRYEQYF.

The V call is TRBV28, the J call TRBJ1-4, with TRBD1 as a possible D gene (6 bases). The V and J ends lost 6 bases and 0 bases respectively, with 17 bases between them. Germline V CDR1 and CDR2: MDHEN, SYDVKM. This CDR3 comprises 17 residues. The DNA for the CDR3 is TGTGCCAGCAGGATCGGGACACGCCTCTCAACTAATGAAAAACTGTTTTTT. Protein: CASRIGTRLSTNEKLFF.

This sequence joins TRBV15 and TRBJ2-7; the D gene is possibly TRBD1 (5 bases). Germline V gene sequence: CDR1 LNHNV, CDR2 YYDKDF (reference sequence). V was cut by 3 bases and J by 2 bases, with 8 bases left in between. The CDR3 loop spans 13 amino acids. CDR3 loop: CATSRDTTYEQYF. In DNA form, the CDR3 reads TGTGCCACCAGCAGGGACACGACCTACGAGCAGTACTTC.

The rearrangement joins TRBV11-3 to TRBJ2-1; the match to TRBD1 covers 7 bases. The CDR3 extends over 14 amino acids. The germline V gene has CDR1 SGHNT and CDR2 YENEEA. The J segment lost 7 bases and the V segment lost 5 bases, leaving 8 bases of the junction unmatched. The CDR3 is CASSPRTGFNEQFF. In DNA form, the CDR3 reads TGTGCCAGCAGCCCCCGGACAGGTTTTAATGAGCAGTTCTTC.

V gene TRBV6-5 combines with J gene TRBJ1-2, with D unclear. Germline-derived CDR1 and CDR2 are MNHEY and SVGAGI. V lost 9 bases and J lost 4, with 9 bases in between. The CDR3 consists of 11 residues. The CDR3 spells CASATVYGYTF. Here the CDR3 DNA reads TGTGCCAGTGCCACGGTCTATGGCTACACCTTC.

The chain employs TRBV6-4 and TRBJ2-2; the D is unclear. The CDR3 loop spans 13 amino acids. Germline V lookup: CDR1 MRHNA, CDR2 SNTAGT. V gave up 0 bases and J gave up 5 bases, with 4 bases separating them. The CDR3 region has the DNA TGTGCCAGCAGTGACTCGACAACCGGGGAGCTGTTTTTT. It encodes CASSDSTTGELFF.

The V gene is TRBV4-1, the J gene TRBJ2-5; the D is unclear. V dropped 0 bases and J dropped 5 bases, with 28 bases sitting between them. The CDR3 covers 20 residues. Germline V gives CDR1 MGHRA, CDR2 YSYEKL. CDR3: CASSQDSGRLPAPRRETQYF. CDR3 nucleotides: TGCGCCAGCAGCCAAGATTCCGGCCGGTTGCCAGCCCCACGACGGGAGACCCAGTACTTC.

This sequence joins TRBV3-1 (or the pseudogene TRBV3-2) and TRBJ1-2; D might be TRBD1 (5 bases). The germline gives CDR1 LGHDT, CDR2 YNNKEL (reference sequence). The ends were cut back, 7 bases at V and 6 bases at J, with 9 bases in the middle. The CDR3 covers 11 residues. In DNA, the CDR3 is TGTGCCAGCACCGACAGCAATGGCTACACCTTC. It encodes CASTDSNGYTF.

V usage is TRBV29-1 and J usage is TRBJ2-5, with 7 bases aligning to TRBD2. In germline, CDR1 is SQVTM, CDR2 ANQGSEA. Germline trimming cut 6 bases from V and 2 bases from J; bases unmatched to any gene: 3. The CDR3 sequence is 12 residues long. Written as DNA, the CDR3 is TGCAGCGTATCCGGGAGGCAAGAGACCCAGTACTTC. Protein sequence: CSVSGRQETQYF.

The CDR3 nucleotides are TGTGCCAGCAGGGAACTAGCGGGAGGGGGGACCGGGGAGCTGTTTTTT. Its protein is CASRELAGGGTGELFF. V usage is TRBV6-1 and J usage is TRBJ2-2; TRBD2 aligns across 13 bases. CDR1 is MNHNS, CDR2 SASEGT, per germline. The CDR3 is 16 residues long. V shed 6 bases and J 5 bases; nucleotides not matched to a gene: 6.

DNA of the CDR3: TGTGCCAGTACCCCATGGGGGAGCAGAGAGGGTAACACTGAAGCTTTCTTT. This encodes CASTPWGSREGNTEAFF. The chain employs TRBV19 and TRBJ1-1, with D possibly matching TRBD1 (5 bases). The CDR3 has 17 amino acids. Germline CDR1 LNHDA, CDR2 SQIVND (reference sequence). With 7 bases removed from V and 2 bases from J, the gap between germline ends came to 23 bases.

The chain recombines TRBV19 with TRBJ1-5; 7 bases map to TRBD1. The trim removed 6 bases at V and 0 bases at J, leaving 14 bases unmatched. The CDR3 is 18 residues long. CDR1 and CDR2 from the germline V gene are LNHDA and SQIVND (reference sequence). The CDR3 is CASSMDRPGPTSNQPQHF. The CDR3 DNA follows: TGTGCCAGTAGCATGGACAGGCCCGGCCCCACTAGCAATCAGCCCCAGCATTTT.

The gene calls are TRBV5-5 and TRBJ2-1; 11 positions match TRBD2. V trimming: 0 bases; J trimming: 4 bases; junction bases outside the gene matches: 0. CDR1 and CDR2 (germline): SGHKS, YYEKEE (reference sequence). The CDR3 covers 15 residues. CDR3: CASSLGTSGYNEQFF. DNA for the CDR3: TGTGCCAGCAGCTTGGGGACTAGCGGGTACAATGAGCAGTTCTTC.

The chain uses TRBV2 and TRBJ1-4, with D maybe TRBD1 (6 bases). Germline lookup yields CDR1 SNHLY and CDR2 FYNNEI. Trimming removed 4 bases from V and 7 bases from J, with 13 bases in between. The length of the CDR3 is 14 residues. CDR3 bases: TGTGCCAGCAGTGCCCAGGGGCCGAGTGAAAAACTGTTTTTT. Translating gives CASSAQGPSEKLFF.

There are a few counts of this clone. The CDR3 reads CASSSPLDGPNYNEQFF. In DNA form, the CDR3 reads TGTGCCAGCAGCTCGCCTCTAGATGGCCCAAACTACAATGAGCAGTTCTTC. V and J are TRBV11-3 and TRBJ2-1; no reliable D call. The germline V gene has CDR1 SGHNT and CDR2 YENEEA. The V end was cut by 4 bases, the J end by 3 bases, with 19 bases between. CDR3 length equals 17 residues.

The chain recombines TRBV2 with TRBJ2-2, with D maybe TRBD2 (5 bases). This CDR3 contains 14 residues. V was shortened by 7 bases and J by 7 bases, with 16 bases between the two germline ends. Germline lookup yields CDR1 SNHLY and CDR2 FYNNEI. The CDR3 sequence is CASTLRRAVGELFF. CDR3 bases: TGTGCCAGCACCCTCAGGCGGGCGGTCGGGGAGCTGTTTTTT.

The chain uses TRBV5-5 and TRBJ2-3; tentative D call: TRBD1 (6 bases). The CDR3 covers 14 residues. V lost 2 bases to trimming and J lost 1 base, with 8 bases between them. Germline V gene sequence: CDR1 SGHKS, CDR2 YYEKEE (reference sequence). The CDR3 DNA reads TGTGCCAGCAGCTTCCCAGGGGGCACAGATACGCAGTATTTT. It translates to CASSFPGGTDTQYF.